What follows are 24 T cell receptor beta chains derived from one specimen sequenced in a study of response to subunit inactivated influenza vaccine. Using its own MiXCR run on the RT-PCR reads, TCRdb lists one record per CDR3 protein. The sample lists about 780,000 distinct CDR3 sequences; approximately 18% were seen once. The sequencing here drew on PBMCs from blood, taken more than 4 days after vaccination. Receptors were obtained from a man aged 45-60 years who received an inactivated influenza vaccine.

The chain employs TRBV29-1 and TRBJ1-4; D ambiguous. The CDR3 covers 11 residues. The germline V gene encodes CDR1 SQVTM and CDR2 ANQGSEA. The chain's CDR3 is CTHRSGEKLFF. In DNA, the CDR3 is TGCACGCACCGATCGGGGGAAAAACTGTTTTTT.

Only a few counts were recorded for this clonotype. The V call is TRBV12-3 or TRBV12-4, the J call TRBJ2-2; D perhaps matches TRBD2 (5 bases). CDR3 length: 16 residues. Trimming cost V 7 bases and J 1 base, with 16 bases left between them. CDR3 nucleotide sequence: TGTGCCAGCATTGGCGGGCCGACACTGAACACCGGGGAGCTGTTTTTT. Amino acid sequence: CASIGGPTLNTGELFF.

The rearrangement uses TRBV20-1 and TRBJ2-5, with TRBD1 matching 9 bases. The CDR3 totals 14 residues. Per the germline V gene, CDR1 is DFQATT and CDR2 is SNEGSKA (reference sequence). V lost 6 bases, J lost 4 bases, and 9 bases stayed unmatched. CDR3 region: CSATQGAGRETQYF. The CDR3 nucleotides read TGCAGTGCAACACAGGGGGCCGGGAGAGAGACCCAGTACTTC.

This clonotype came up many times. This chain links TRBV5-1 with TRBJ2-7, with D perhaps TRBD1 (5 bases). Germline V gene data show CDR1 as SGHRS and CDR2 as YFSETQ. The CDR3 totals 15 residues. The ends were cut back, 0 bases at V and 5 bases at J, with 15 bases in the middle. The CDR3 reads CASSLARTPENEQYF. The CDR3 DNA reads as TGCGCCAGCAGCTTGGCTAGGACACCCGAGAACGAGCAGTACTTC. The full variable domain, completed using reference TRBV5-1 and TRBJ2-7, is KAGVTQTPRYLIKTRGQQVTLSCSPISGHRSVSWYQQTPGQGLQFLFEYFSETQRNKGNFPGRFSGRQFSNSRSEMNVSTLELGDSALYLCASSLARTPENEQYFGPGTRLTVT.

CDR3 protein: CASSQVDGYTF. CDR3 nucleotides: TGTGCCAGCAGCCAAGTGGATGGCTACACCTTC. The V and J genes are TRBV3-1 and TRBJ1-2; no clear D gene. With 1 base removed from V and 6 bases from J, the gap between germline ends came to 3 bases. Germline CDR1 reads LGHDT; CDR2 reads YNNKEL (reference sequence). The CDR3 length is 11 residues.

This sequence joins TRBV3-1 and TRBJ2-5; 7 nucleotides match TRBD1. CDR1 and CDR2 (germline): LGHDT, YNNKEL (reference sequence). V dropped 0 bases and J dropped 1; count of bases not matched to a gene: 5. This CDR3 is built from 16 residues. CDR3 sequence: CASSQERDRTQETQYF. The DNA of the CDR3 is TGTGCCAGCAGCCAAGAGAGGGACAGAACCCAAGAGACCCAGTACTTC.

This clonotype turned up a few times. This chain uses TRBV7-2 with TRBJ1-2, with 8 bases lining up with TRBD1. CDR3 length: 14 amino acids. The germline V gene has CDR1 SGHTA and CDR2 FQGNSA. V lost 5 bases to trimming and J lost 7 bases; unmatched junction nucleotides: 9. CDR3 in amino acids: CASSSNAGGTGYTF. DNA for the CDR3: TGTGCCAGCAGCAGTAACGCAGGGGGCACTGGCTACACCTTC.

Written as DNA, the CDR3 is TGCGCCAGCAGCCAACGACTAGCGGGGAGCTCTGGGGCCAACGTCCTGACTTTC. It specifies CASSQRLAGSSGANVLTF. The genes are TRBV4-3 and TRBJ2-6; 11 bases are a match to TRBD2. J lost 0 bases, V lost 2 bases, and 3 bases had no gene match. Germline CDR1 is LGHNA and CDR2 is YSLEER. The CDR3 runs 18 residues.

V usage is TRBV20-1 and J usage is TRBJ2-1, with unresolved D. Trimming shortened V by 0 bases and J by 9 bases, and 6 bases separated the two germline ends. Germline assignment: CDR1 DFQATT and CDR2 SNEGSKA (reference sequence). There are 11 residues in the CDR3. CDR3 in amino acids: CSARDFFEQFF. CDR3 coding DNA: TGCAGTGCTAGAGATTTCTTTGAGCAGTTCTTC.

This chain uses TRBV6-5 with TRBJ2-2; 10 bases are a match to TRBD1. The CDR3 runs to 16 residues. J lost 7 bases, V lost 2 bases, and 7 bases had no gene match. Germline V gene lookup returns CDR1 MNHEY and CDR2 SVGAGI. CDR3 bases: TGTGCCAGCAGTTACGGACAGGGGGTGATCGGCGGGGAGCTGTTTTTT. Translating gives CASSYGQGVIGGELFF.

This clonotype was counted many times. The chain joins TRBV20-1 to TRBJ2-7; no clear D. The CDR3 is 14 amino acids. The V end lost 0 bases, the J end lost 5 bases, and 14 bases lay between the germline ends. The V gene's germline CDR1 is DFQATT and CDR2 SNEGSKA (reference sequence). This CDR3 is CSAREHDFRDEQYF. DNA for the CDR3: TGCAGTGCTAGAGAGCACGACTTCCGCGACGAGCAGTACTTC.

This clonotype was seen only a few times. V is TRBV10-2 and J is TRBJ2-7; 9 nucleotides agree with TRBD2. Germline lookup yields CDR1 WSHSY and CDR2 SAAADI. The J segment lost 3 bases and the V segment lost 8 bases, leaving 8 bases of the junction unmatched. The CDR3 runs to 14 residues. The CDR3 protein is CASSAGTSIYEQYF. CDR3 nucleotide sequence: TGCGCCAGCTCAGCGGGGACTAGCATCTACGAGCAGTACTTC.

This clonotype was seen more than once but under ten times. The V call is TRBV20-1, the J call TRBJ1-2; a possible D gene is TRBD1 (5 bases). Trimming shortened V by 6 bases and J by 3 bases, and 17 bases separated the two germline ends. Germline V gives CDR1 DFQATT, CDR2 SNEGSKA (reference sequence). The CDR3 is made up of 14 amino acids. CDR3 residues: CSARGGAGYYGYTF. Written as DNA, the CDR3 is TGCAGTGCGAGGGGTGGGGCAGGCTACTATGGCTACACCTTC.

V gene TRBV4-2 combines with J gene TRBJ2-5; no definite D call. V was trimmed by 0 bases and J by 2 bases, leaving 10 bases between them. Germline CDR1 is LGHNA and CDR2 is YNFKEQ. The CDR3 spans 15 residues. CDR3 region: CASSQDRRTQETQYF. CDR3 DNA: TGTGCCAGCAGCCAAGATCGTAGGACGCAAGAGACCCAGTACTTC.

This clonotype was observed a handful of times. This sequence joins TRBV11-2 and TRBJ2-2; either TRBD1 or TRBD2 may fit D (5 bases each). CDR1 is SGHAT, CDR2 FQNNGV, per germline. With 4 bases removed from V and 2 bases from J, the gap between germline ends came to 11 bases. The CDR3 spans 15 residues. The CDR3 coding sequence is TGTGCCAGCAGCTCGGGACGGAGAAACACCGGGGAGCTGTTTTTT. It encodes CASSSGRRNTGELFF.

The rearrangement joins TRBV5-1 to TRBJ2-7, with D possibly being TRBD1 (5 bases). The V gene lost 0 bases and the J gene lost 3 bases, with 19 bases spanning the gap. Germline loops: CDR1 SGHRS, CDR2 YFSETQ. The CDR3 spans 17 residues. The CDR3 DNA reads as TGCGCCAGCAGCTTGGGATTGGGGCCGACAAAAGACTACGAGCAGTACTTC. Its protein product is CASSLGLGPTKDYEQYF. Together with reference TRBV5-1 and TRBJ2-7, the CDR3 gives the full variable domain: KAGVTQTPRYLIKTRGQQVTLSCSPISGHRSVSWYQQTPGQGLQFLFEYFSETQRNKGNFPGRFSGRQFSNSRSEMNVSTLELGDSALYLCASSLGLGPTKDYEQYFGPGTRLTVT.

This clonotype came up a few times. The genes are TRBV4-2 and TRBJ2-7; 11 nucleotides line up with TRBD2. The CDR3 has 17 residues. Germline CDR1 and CDR2: LGHNA and YNFKEQ. The V and J ends lost 5 bases and 3 bases, in that order; junction bases with no gene match: 12. In DNA, the CDR3 is TGTGCCAGCAGCATAGGGACTAGCGGCCGCATCGTCTACGAGCAGTACTTC. Translated: CASSIGTSGRIVYEQYF.

This clonotype has at least ten counts. The V and J genes are TRBV7-9 and TRBJ2-1; 8 bases map to TRBD2. V lost 3 bases and J lost 8; bases outside the gene matches: 9. Germline V gene data show CDR1 as SEHNR and CDR2 as FQNEAQ (reference sequence). The CDR3 contains 15 residues. CDR3 loop: CASSFLAGSFDEQFF. The CDR3 coding sequence is TGTGCCAGCAGCTTCTTAGCGGGGAGCTTCGATGAGCAGTTCTTC.

This clonotype was seen ten or more times. V usage is TRBV29-1 and J usage is TRBJ2-1; no clear D. This CDR3 has 10 residues. Germline V gene data show CDR1 as SQVTM and CDR2 as ANQGSEA. V was trimmed by 0 bases and J by 12 bases, leaving 6 bases between them. CDR3: CSVEESGQFF. Here the CDR3 DNA reads TGCAGCGTTGAAGAATCGGGGCAGTTCTTC.

The J gene is TRBJ2-2, the V gene TRBV6-2 or TRBV6-3; 8 bases are a match to TRBD2. The CDR3 sequence is 16 residues long. Germline CDR1 MNHEY, CDR2 SVGEGT. Unmatched junction bases numbered 9, after V lost 4 bases and J lost 5 bases. The CDR3 loop reads CASSWSSGAGTGELFF. CDR3 DNA: TGTGCCAGCAGTTGGAGTAGCGGGGCCGGAACCGGGGAGCTGTTTTTT.

A single count supports this clonotype. V is TRBV28 and J is TRBJ2-7; D perhaps matches TRBD1 (6 bases). The germline V and J ends were trimmed by 7 bases and 0 bases, with 16 bases remaining between them. This CDR3 comprises 15 residues. CDR1 and CDR2 (germline): MDHEN, SYDVKM. As DNA, the CDR3 is TGTGCCAGCACCACAGGGCGGAAAAACTCCTACGAGCAGTACTTC. Its translation is CASTTGRKNSYEQYF.

This clonotype has a handful of counts. The chain couples TRBV29-1 to TRBJ2-2, with 8 bases lining up with TRBD2. CDR1 is SQVTM, CDR2 ANQGSEA, per germline. The CDR3 covers 13 residues. The J segment lost 7 bases and the V segment lost 6 bases, leaving 7 bases of the junction unmatched. The CDR3 nucleotides read TGCAGCGTACCTCTAGCGGGTGGCGGGGAGCTGTTTTTT. This translates into CSVPLAGGGELFF.

At least ten counts were recorded for this clonotype. The chain recombines TRBV12-3 or TRBV12-4 with TRBJ1-1; no clear D gene. Trimming took 3 bases from V and 4 from J, leaving 12 bases between them. The CDR3 length is 14 residues. The CDR3 DNA follows: TGTGCCAGCAGTTTTAATTGGCGGATCACTGAAGCTTTCTTT. It is translated as CASSFNWRITEAFF.

This clonotype was seen many times. The V gene is TRBV5-1, the J gene TRBJ2-3, with D tentatively TRBD1 (5 bases). From germline, CDR1 is SGHRS and CDR2 YFSETQ. The germline V and J ends were trimmed by 0 bases and 0 bases, with 8 bases remaining between them. CDR3 length: 15 amino acids. This CDR3 is CASSLEQVSTDTQYF. The DNA of the CDR3 is TGCGCCAGCAGCTTGGAACAGGTTAGCACAGATACGCAGTATTTT.